These T cell receptor beta chains were read from a single sample in a study of beta chain features in type 1 diabetes. Sequenced by immunoSEQ multiplex PCR; TCRdb stores in-frame clones only, minus some. Of about 700,000 clones listed, under 15% are singletons. Sequences were obtained from naive CD4+ T cells from blood. The receptors derive from a man between 18 and 29 years old with type 1 diabetes. Each CDR3 is given with its conserved first and last residue. D genes are given only for firm matches. Where a row states a size, it is once, few, many or the class of an expanded clone; other rows omit it.

V gene,J gene,D gene,clone size,CDR3 protein,CDR3 DNA
TRBV29-1,TRBJ1-1,NA,NA,CSVAGSIPMNTEAFF,TGCAGCGTTGCCGGCAGCATTCCAATGAACACTGAAGCTTTCTTT
TRBV4-1,TRBJ2-2,NA,NA,CASSQVGNTGELFF,TGCGCCAGCAGCCAAGTAGGTAACACCGGGGAGCTGTTTTTT
TRBV29-1,TRBJ1-1,TRBD1,NA,CSVGTGLVTEAFF,TGCAGCGTGGGGACAGGGTTAGTGACCGAAGCTTTCTTT
TRBV7-2,TRBJ2-1,TRBD1,few,CASSLMIGQGHNEQFF,TGTGCCAGCAGCTTAATGATCGGACAGGGCCACAATGAGCAGTTCTTC
TRBV29-1,TRBJ1-5,TRBD1,NA,CSVLWTGGNQPQHF,TGCAGCGTGCTATGGACAGGGGGCAATCAGCCCCAGCATTTT
TRBV7-9,TRBJ1-2,TRBD1,NA,CASSLGTGDGYGYTF,TGTGCCAGCAGCCTTGGGACAGGGGATGGGTATGGCTACACCTTC
TRBV4-2,TRBJ1-1,TRBD1,NA,CASSQAGTGDTEAFF,TGTGCCAGCAGCCAGGCCGGGACAGGGGATACTGAAGCTTTCTTT
TRBV7-3,TRBJ1-2,TRBD1,NA,CASSTGQGGGYTF,TGTGCCAGCAGCACGGGACAGGGAGGCGGCTACACCTTC
TRBV15,TRBJ2-7,TRBD1,NA,CATSRDGWGQGRLYEQYF,TGTGCCACCAGCAGAGATGGATGGGGACAGGGGAGGCTGTACGAGCAGTACTTC
TRBV10-3,TRBJ2-5,TRBD1,few,CAISDSDRGQETQYF,TGTGCCATCAGTGACTCCGACAGGGGGCAAGAGACCCAGTACTTC
TRBV10-2,TRBJ2-7,TRBD2,few,CASRLTSGSSYEQYF,TGCGCCAGCAGACTGACTAGCGGGAGCTCCTACGAGCAGTACTTC
TRBV28,TRBJ1-2,NA,NA,CASSLGLYGYTF,TGTGCCAGCAGTTTAGGCCTCTATGGCTACACCTTC
TRBV30,TRBJ1-5,NA,few,CAWSRTVSHQPQHF,TGTGCCTGGAGTCGGACCGTGTCCCATCAGCCCCAGCATTTT
TRBV7-9,TRBJ2-3,NA,few,CASSLAGGSTDTQYF,TGTGCCAGCAGCTTAGCGGGGGGAAGCACAGATACGCAGTATTTT
TRBV11-3,TRBJ2-3,TRBD2,few,CASSAGLAGGTDTQYF,TGTGCCAGCAGCGCGGGACTAGCGGGGGGTACAGATACGCAGTATTTT
TRBV6-5,TRBJ2-7,TRBD1,NA,CASRYRGAQGYEQYF,TGTGCCAGCAGATACAGGGGGGCCCAGGGTTACGAGCAGTACTTC
TRBV20-1,TRBJ2-5,NA,few,CSAGGQETQYF,TGCAGTGCTGGGGGCCAAGAGACCCAGTACTTC
TRBV29-1,TRBJ1-1,NA,few,CSVRREQMNTEAFF,TGCAGCGTCAGAAGGGAGCAGATGAACACTGAAGCTTTCTTT
TRBV5-1,TRBJ1-2,NA,few,CASSLESPEYGYTF,TGCGCCAGCAGCTTGGAGTCCCCCGAATATGGCTACACCTTC
TRBV15,TRBJ1-2,NA,few,CATSRVHDPVGYGYTF,TGTGCCACCAGCAGAGTTCACGACCCGGTAGGCTATGGCTACACCTTC
TRBV2,TRBJ2-3,NA,few,CASSEGPSTDTQYF,TGTGCCAGCAGTGAAGGCCCGAGCACAGATACGCAGTATTTT
TRBV6-5,TRBJ1-1,NA,NA,CASSYGAGANTEAFF,TGTGCCAGCAGTTACGGCGCAGGGGCGAACACTGAAGCTTTCTTT
TRBV13,TRBJ1-5,NA,few,CASSLGVQPQHF,TGTGCCAGCAGCCTAGGGGTCCAGCCCCAGCATTTT
TRBV30,TRBJ2-2,NA,NA,CLFWGGNTGELFF,TGTTTATTCTGGGGAGGGAACACCGGGGAGCTGTTTTTT
TRBV5-1,TRBJ2-7,TRBD1,NA,CASSFQGDHEQYF,TGCGCCAGCAGCTTCCAGGGGGACCACGAGCAGTACTTC
TRBV27,TRBJ2-5,NA,few,CASSLGLGVETQYF,TGTGCCAGCAGTTTAGGGCTGGGCGTGGAGACCCAGTACTTC
TRBV15,TRBJ2-7,NA,few,CATSRPGRQGEQYF,TGTGCCACCAGCAGACCGGGAAGGCAAGGCGAGCAGTACTTC
TRBV7-2,TRBJ2-3,NA,NA,CASSFTFITDTQYF,TGTGCCAGCAGCTTTACCTTTATCACAGATACGCAGTATTTT
TRBV9,TRBJ1-6,NA,NA,CASSVDLDLESPLHF,TGTGCCAGCAGCGTAGATCTGGACCTCGAATCACCCCTCCACTTT
TRBV30,TRBJ2-5,NA,few,CAWSGRVGETQYF,TGTGCCTGGAGTGGCAGGGTGGGGGAGACCCAGTACTTC
TRBV6-4,TRBJ2-6,NA,NA,CASSDSSSGANVLTF,TGTGCCAGCAGTGACTCGAGCTCTGGGGCCAACGTCCTGACTTTC
TRBV6-1,TRBJ2-7,NA,few,CASRMTGPGPHEQYF,TGTGCCAGCAGAATGACAGGCCCTGGCCCCCACGAGCAGTACTTC
TRBV11-2,TRBJ2-1,TRBD2,few,CASSPGLATYNEQFF,TGTGCCAGCAGCCCAGGACTAGCCACCTACAATGAGCAGTTCTTC
TRBV4-1,TRBJ2-7,NA,few,CASSQDVGRTYEQYF,TGCGCCAGCAGCCAAGATGTTGGCAGAACCTACGAGCAGTACTTC
TRBV7-9,TRBJ1-1,NA,NA,CASSSRQALNTEAFF,TGTGCCAGCAGCTCCAGACAGGCCTTAAACACTGAAGCTTTCTTT
TRBV7-3,TRBJ1-3,NA,NA,CASSLTFGSGNTIYF,TGTGCCAGCAGCTTAACGTTCGGCTCTGGAAACACCATATATTTT
TRBV25-1,TRBJ1-1,NA,NA,CASSPAGGVGAFF,TGTGCCAGCAGTCCGGCGGGGGGAGTCGGAGCTTTCTTT
TRBV20-1,TRBJ2-7,NA,NA,CSASIDYEQYF,TGCAGTGCTAGTATTGATTACGAGCAGTACTTC
TRBV7-8,TRBJ2-7,TRBD1,NA,CASSSRQGRDYEQYF,TGTGCCAGCAGCTCTCGACAGGGGCGAGACTACGAGCAGTACTTC
TRBV5-1,TRBJ1-5,NA,NA,CASSLHGSNQPQHF,TGCGCCAGCAGCTTGCACGGGAGCAATCAGCCCCAGCATTTT
TRBV11-3,TRBJ2-2,NA,NA,CASSPGGTTDNTGELFF,TGTGCCAGCAGCCCCGGGGGTACGACAGACAACACCGGGGAGCTGTTTTTT
TRBV6-1,TRBJ1-2,NA,NA,CASSEAPIGVIFYGYTF,TGTGCCAGCAGTGAAGCCCCGATTGGGGTAATATTCTATGGCTACACCTTC
TRBV5-1,TRBJ2-3,NA,NA,CASSLARDTQYF,TGCGCCAGCAGCTTGGCGCGAGATACGCAGTATTTT
TRBV10-3,TRBJ1-5,NA,few,CAISESGNQPQHF,TGTGCCATCAGTGAGTCAGGGAATCAGCCCCAGCATTTT
TRBV5-4,TRBJ2-2,NA,few,CASSLGLNTGELFF,TGTGCCAGCAGCTTGGGGCTGAACACCGGGGAGCTGTTTTTT
TRBV2,TRBJ2-3,NA,NA,CASSGSLDTQYF,TGTGCCAGCAGTGGATCTTTGGATACGCAGTATTTT
TRBV21-1,TRBJ1-2,NA,few,CASSKAVRENYGYTF,TGTGCCAGCAGCAAAGCGGTCCGGGAGAACTATGGCTACACCTTC
TRBV18,TRBJ1-1,NA,few,CASSPGSTEAFF,TGTGCCAGCTCACCTGGATCCACTGAAGCTTTCTTT
TRBV7-3,TRBJ2-5,NA,few,CASSPSTGSLETQYF,TGTGCCAGCAGCCCCTCGACAGGTAGCCTGGAGACCCAGTACTTC
TRBV7-2,TRBJ2-7,NA,NA,CASSFDRFVSYEQYF,TGTGCCAGCAGCTTCGACAGGTTTGTGTCCTACGAGCAGTACTTC
TRBV29-1,TRBJ2-3,NA,few,CSAGPAGPDTQYF,TGCAGCGCCGGCCCCGCGGGTCCAGATACGCAGTATTTT
TRBV7-2,TRBJ1-1,NA,few,CASSLVGLRGNTEAFF,TGTGCCAGCAGCTTAGTGGGCCTGAGAGGAAACACTGAAGCTTTCTTT
TRBV5-1,TRBJ2-5,TRBD2,NA,CASFLAGGRETQYF,TGCGCCAGCTTTCTAGCGGGGGGTCGGGAGACCCAGTACTTC
TRBV5-1,TRBJ2-3,NA,NA,CASQVQGGDTQYF,TGCGCCAGCCAGGTTCAGGGGGGAGATACGCAGTATTTT
TRBV25-1,TRBJ1-2,TRBD1,NA,CASRSETGHYGYTF,TGTGCCAGCAGGAGTGAGACAGGGCACTATGGCTACACCTTC
TRBV7-2,TRBJ2-7,NA,NA,CASSLGRSYEQYF,TGTGCCAGCAGCTTGGGGAGATCCTACGAGCAGTACTTC